This TCR beta chain was profiled in a study of cytomegalovirus exposure and HLA in healthy donors. Whole-study context: The study's early data release held roughly 91 million unique TCRs from HLA-typed donors. Study results and caveats: In a later analysis, compared with equally common non-associated chains, HLA-associated beta chains were more expanded.

The PCR employed 60 Vbeta primers together with 13 Jbeta primers. Data came from immunoSEQ multiplex PCR; TCRdb stores just in-frame clones and leaves some out. The sample holds 100,000 to 120,000 clones, about 15% seen once. V lost 0 bases to trimming and J lost 6 bases, with 9 bases between them. CDR3 length equals 14 residues. Germline V lookup: CDR1 MGHRA, CDR2 YSYEKL. This clone appeared a few times. As yet, its antigen is unknown. Sequenced sample: PBMCs. This sequence originates from a female donor in good health and CMV-seronegative. The chain carries TRBV4-1 and TRBJ2-1; D is ambiguous. The CDR3 nucleotides are TGCGCCAGCAGCCAAGATGGAATAGCCAATGAGCAGTTCTTC. It translates to CASSQDGIANEQFF.